The 26 T cell receptor beta chains given below trace back to one sample, sequenced in a study of monozygotic twins with inflammatory bowel disease (dated by TCRdb to the late 2010s). Library method: 5' RACE. Sequencing instrument: Illumina HiSeq 2500. Each CDR3 protein sequence appears as one entry after TCRdb reprocessed the reads, and no DNA is included. The table of this sample itemizes approximately 150,000 distinct CDR3 sequences. 2% to 3% of the sample belongs to the ten largest clones. The sample was blood. Every receptor here comes from a human donor with ulcerative colitis or Crohn's disease, or a healthy co-twin of an affected twin (not recorded which).

This CDR3 is CASSFDGTGVYNEQFF. The chain joins TRBV5-1 to TRBJ2-1; TCRdb's D call, TRBD1, is unchecked because there is no DNA. Germline-derived CDR1 and CDR2 are SGHRS and YFSETQ. The CDR3 is made up of 16 amino acids. Drawing the rest from reference TRBV5-1 and TRBJ2-1, the complete variable domain is KAGVTQTPRYLIKTRGQQVTLSCSPISGHRSVSWYQQTPGQGLQFLFEYFSETQRNKGNFPGRFSGRQFSNSRSEMNVSTLELGDSALYLCASSFDGTGVYNEQFFGPGTRLTVL.

This chain uses TRBV6-1 with TRBJ2-3; TCRdb selects TRBD1, and the lack of DNA leaves this call unchecked. Germline CDR1 reads MNHNS; CDR2 reads SASEGT. CDR3 length equals 17 residues. The CDR3 sequence is CASRPIPGPHPADTQYF.

This chain joins TRBV12-3 or TRBV12-4 and TRBJ1-2; no DNA is available, so the TRBD1 call from TCRdb remains unchecked. The CDR3 consists of 15 residues. This chain's CDR3 is CASNVLGTKNYGYTF.

CDR3 region: CASSLASGTGVYTQYF. The chain employs TRBV5-6 and TRBJ2-3; TCRdb selects TRBD1, and the lack of DNA leaves this call unchecked. Germline-derived CDR1 and CDR2 are SGHDT and YYEEEE. The length of the CDR3 is 16 residues.

The chain uses TRBV30 and TRBJ2-2; TCRdb gives TRBD2 as the D gene, but with no DNA this cannot be confirmed. This CDR3 region has 14 residues. CDR1 is GTSNPN, CDR2 SVGIG, per germline (reference sequence). CDR3 protein: CAWRLAGNTGELFF.

V usage is TRBV27 and J usage is TRBJ1-5. Germline CDR1 reads MNHEY; CDR2 reads SMNVEV (reference sequence). The CDR3 runs to 13 residues. CDR3 in amino acids: CASSFRVRQPQHF.

V usage is TRBV30 and J usage is TRBJ2-1; TCRdb lists TRBD1, though no DNA is available to test this call. The CDR3 spans 15 residues. Germline CDR1 GTSNPN, CDR2 SVGIG (reference sequence). Here the CDR3 reads CACDRSRGHENEQFF.

This clonotype is classed as medium-sized (0.01 to 0.1%) by frequency. The chain is built from TRBV20-1 and TRBJ2-2; TCRdb picks TRBD1, but there is no DNA to check that call. The CDR3 totals 15 residues. CDR1 is DFQATT and CDR2 is SNEGSKA in the germline V gene (reference sequence). CDR3 sequence: CSARDGTGDTGELFF.

The rearrangement uses TRBV5-4 and TRBJ2-3; lacking DNA, the TRBD1 call made by TCRdb goes unchecked. The CDR3 extends over 14 amino acids. CDR1 and CDR2 (germline): SGHNT, YYREEE (reference sequence). The CDR3 loop is CASSLWTVPDTQYF.

The chain's CDR3 is CASSLTRDTQYF. This chain links TRBV7-3 with TRBJ2-3. Germline V CDR1 and CDR2: SGHTA, FQGTGA. The CDR3 is 12 amino acids.

This chain connects TRBV7-8 to TRBJ2-5; lacking DNA, the TRBD1 call made by TCRdb goes unchecked. Germline lookup yields CDR1 SGHVS and CDR2 FQNEAQ. There are 15 residues in the CDR3. CDR3 amino acids: CASSATGVPQETQYF.

The rearrangement links TRBV20-1 to TRBJ2-4; TCRdb designates TRBD1, a call that cannot be tested without DNA. The CDR3 is 13 amino acids. CDR1 and CDR2 from the germline V gene are DFQATT and SNEGSKA (reference sequence). This CDR3 is CSATGTVKNIQYF.

The chain couples TRBV6-5 to TRBJ2-1; there is no DNA to check the TCRdb D call of TRBD2. The CDR3 runs to 16 residues. Germline CDR1 reads MNHEY; CDR2 reads SVGAGI. CDR3 amino acids: CASSWGLAGGRDEQFF.

J is TRBJ1-6 and V is TRBV18. The V gene's germline CDR1 is KGHSH and CDR2 LQKENI. The CDR3 has 14 residues. CDR3 amino acids: CASSLRSYNSPLHF.

The chain carries TRBV20-1 and TRBJ2-1; the D gene TCRdb calls, TRBD2, cannot be checked with no DNA. The V gene's germline CDR1 is DFQATT and CDR2 SNEGSKA (reference sequence). CDR3 size: 18 residues. The CDR3: CSARVHPLSGAPNNEQFF.

The rearrangement uses TRBV4-3 and TRBJ2-2; no DNA is available, so the TRBD1 call from TCRdb remains unchecked. Germline lookup yields CDR1 LGHNA and CDR2 YSLEER. The CDR3 covers 16 residues. The CDR3 sequence is CASSQEWGTNTGELFF.

The chain uses TRBV5-1 and TRBJ2-1; the D call of TRBD2 rests on TCRdb alone, since no DNA is present to check it. Germline V gene lookup returns CDR1 SGHRS and CDR2 YFSETQ. CDR3 size: 16 residues. CDR3 amino acids: CASSKSGTSAYNEQFF. Full variable domain (outside the CDR3, taken from reference TRBV5-1 and TRBJ2-1): KAGVTQTPRYLIKTRGQQVTLSCSPISGHRSVSWYQQTPGQGLQFLFEYFSETQRNKGNFPGRFSGRQFSNSRSEMNVSTLELGDSALYLCASSKSGTSAYNEQFFGPGTRLTVL.

This sequence joins TRBV7-2 and TRBJ2-7. Germline CDR1 SGHTA, CDR2 FQGNSA. The CDR3 is 15 residues long. The CDR3 loop is CASSRHGSQSYEQYF.

The rearrangement uses TRBV12-3 or TRBV12-4 and TRBJ1-1; TCRdb indicates TRBD1, and absent DNA this call remains unverified. CDR3 length: 14 amino acids. The CDR3 loop is CASKEDRDHTEAFF.

CDR3 loop: CASSLSALTPAVAQYF. The rearrangement uses TRBV27 and TRBJ2-3. CDR3 size: 16 residues. CDR1 is MNHEY and CDR2 is SMNVEV in the germline V gene (reference sequence).

V and J are TRBV5-5 and TRBJ1-2. Germline assignment: CDR1 SGHKS and CDR2 YYEKEE (reference sequence). The CDR3 is 14 amino acids. CDR3 region: CASSLAPANYGYTF.

The gene calls are TRBV28 and TRBJ2-7; TCRdb indicates TRBD1, and absent DNA this call remains unverified. The CDR3 is 15 residues long. CDR1 is MDHEN, CDR2 SYDVKM, per germline. The CDR3 is CASRGTGTGEYEQYF.

The chain employs TRBV18 and TRBJ1-1; TCRdb reports TRBD1, a call that lacks DNA to check it against. Germline-derived CDR1 and CDR2 are KGHSH and LQKENI. The CDR3 covers 16 residues. The CDR3 sequence is CASSQLGDGLNTEAFF.

V usage is TRBV10-3 and J usage is TRBJ2-1; TCRdb returns TRBD2, unconfirmable since there is no DNA. Germline V gene data show CDR1 as ENHRY and CDR2 as SYGVKD. This CDR3 comprises 15 residues. This chain's CDR3 is CATNEGDNSYNEQFF.

V usage is TRBV20-1 and J usage is TRBJ1-2. The CDR3 consists of 12 residues. Germline CDR1 and CDR2: DFQATT and SNEGSKA (reference sequence). CDR3 amino acids: CSARDLGFSYTF.

The CDR3 loop reads CSAREAWTGSSYNSPLHF. The V call is TRBV20-1, the J call TRBJ1-6; as DNA is missing, the TRBD1 call by TCRdb cannot be tested. Germline V gene data show CDR1 as DFQATT and CDR2 as SNEGSKA (reference sequence). This CDR3 is built from 18 residues.